This T cell receptor beta chain was recovered during a study of cytomegalovirus exposure and HLA in healthy donors. With respect to this clone: What it binds is unknown.

Per germline, CDR1 MGHRA and CDR2 YSYEKL. CDR3 length equals 16 residues. V was pared by 0 bases and J by 2 bases, with 3 bases of the junction left unmatched. The PCR used 60 Vbeta and 13 Jbeta primers. The assay was immunoSEQ multiplex PCR, and TCRdb's table has in-frame clones only and misses some. Of a few hundred thousand clones in the sample, more than 80% are singletons; the top ten hold approximately 2.8%. General study results and limits: Follow-up analysis seemed to connect common viral pathogens with several of the most significant clusters identified. Previous analysis showed most TCR beta V segments were productive about 87% or about 30% of the time.

The rearrangement links TRBV4-1 to TRBJ2-7; the match to TRBD1 covers 11 bases. The sequence was collected from a man younger than 40 in good health and CMV-seronegative. Sequenced material: PBMCs. This CDR3 is CASSQESGQGAYEQYF. The CDR3 region has the DNA TGCGCCAGCAGCCAAGAATCGGGACAGGGGGCCTACGAGCAGTACTTC.